This TCR beta chain appears in the sequencing data of a study of cytomegalovirus exposure and HLA in healthy donors. Use of 60 Vbeta and 13 Jbeta primers characterized the PCR. Assay: immunoSEQ multiplex PCR; the TCRdb copy retains only in-frame clones and omits some. Its listing shows 200,000 to 250,000 clones. Note on this clone: The antigen is undetermined.

Germline CDR1 is MDHEN and CDR2 is SYDVKM. V trimming: 1 base; J trimming: 8 bases; junction bases outside the gene matches: 8. The CDR3 has 15 residues. Overall study findings and caveats: With DRB1 most and HLA-C fewest, TCR association rates differed between HLA loci in a later analysis. It was reported in a later analysis that an Asian-associated ancestry cluster showed fewer N-insertions than the roughly 670-donor mean. Some V segments, TRBV6-2 and TRBV6-3 among them, were indistinguishable and were therefore excluded.

This chain connects TRBV28 to TRBJ1-2, with TRBD1 matching over 9 bases. The receptor was isolated from a woman under 40 in good health and CMV-seropositive. Sequenced: PBMCs. CDR3 protein: CASSLSDRGLRGYTF. The CDR3 coding sequence is TGTGCCAGCAGTTTATCGGACAGGGGATTGCGAGGCTACACCTTC.